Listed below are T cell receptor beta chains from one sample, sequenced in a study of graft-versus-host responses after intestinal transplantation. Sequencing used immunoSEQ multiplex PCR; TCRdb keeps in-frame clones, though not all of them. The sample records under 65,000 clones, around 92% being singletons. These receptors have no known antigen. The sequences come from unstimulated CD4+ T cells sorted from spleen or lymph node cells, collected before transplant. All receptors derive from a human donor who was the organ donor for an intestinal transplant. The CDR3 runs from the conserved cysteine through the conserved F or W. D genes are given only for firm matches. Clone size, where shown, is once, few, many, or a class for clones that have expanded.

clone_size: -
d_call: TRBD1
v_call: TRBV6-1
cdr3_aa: CASSNRQGEDTQYF

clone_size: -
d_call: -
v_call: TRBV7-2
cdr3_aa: CASSFGGARETQYF

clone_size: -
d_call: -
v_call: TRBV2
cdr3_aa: CASERLGETSYEQYF

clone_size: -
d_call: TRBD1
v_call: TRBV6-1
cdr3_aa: CASSGHGRGSYEQYF

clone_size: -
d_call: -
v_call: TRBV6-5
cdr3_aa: CASSSTAYGYTF

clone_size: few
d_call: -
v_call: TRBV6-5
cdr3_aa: CATGGPAGEQYF

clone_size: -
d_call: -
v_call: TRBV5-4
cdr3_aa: CASSLGRILGETQYF

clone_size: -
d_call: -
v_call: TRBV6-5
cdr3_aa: CASSPGDGSPGEQYF

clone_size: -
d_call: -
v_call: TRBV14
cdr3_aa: CASSQLQGIDEQYF

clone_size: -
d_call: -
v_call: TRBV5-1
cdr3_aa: CASSGGRLNTEAFF

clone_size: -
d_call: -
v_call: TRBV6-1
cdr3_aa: CASSTHSEGRDTQYF

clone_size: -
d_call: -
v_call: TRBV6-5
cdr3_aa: CASSYSMNNYGYTF

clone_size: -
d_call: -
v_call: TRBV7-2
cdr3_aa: CASSLQGGSNQPQHF

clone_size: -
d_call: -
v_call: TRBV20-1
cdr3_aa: CSQAEETQYF

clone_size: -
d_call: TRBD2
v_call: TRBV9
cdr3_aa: CASSATSGGTYNEQFF

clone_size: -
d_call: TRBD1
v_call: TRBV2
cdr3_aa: CASGTGGNTEAFF

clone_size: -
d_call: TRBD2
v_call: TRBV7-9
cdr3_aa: CASSGQGGITDTQYF